Described below is a single T cell receptor (beta chain) sequence and its context. One tube held mixed TRB-A and TRB-B primer pools for touch-down PCR. Each CDR3 protein gets one entry in TCRdb, which reprocessed the multiplex PCR reads and gives no DNA. This repertoire includes 5,000 to 6,500 distinct CDR3 sequences. These data are taken from a study of T cell clusters in autoimmune cytopenias. Study information: TRB sequencing had a median 51,575 reads and approximately 2,200 distinct clonotypes per sample.

Each sample's input was 250 to 300 ng genomic DNA, 40,000 or so genome equivalents. Per the germline V gene, CDR1 is SGHRS and CDR2 is YFSETQ. CDR3 length: 14 amino acids. The same specimen was also included in a second study, on T cell repertoires in aging, cancer and after chemotherapy. That study reports: Healthy donor repertoires were recorded over several months to years and showed clear clonal overlap. In healthy donors, age-related TCR diversity loss mainly reflected lost richness. The repertoire data cannot show anything about immunological memory following chemotherapy.

Source material: peripheral blood. This TCR was recovered from a human donor in good health. V usage is TRBV5-1 and J usage is TRBJ2-2; absent DNA, TCRdb's TRBD1 call cannot be checked. CDR3 in amino acids: CASTGQGGTGELFF.